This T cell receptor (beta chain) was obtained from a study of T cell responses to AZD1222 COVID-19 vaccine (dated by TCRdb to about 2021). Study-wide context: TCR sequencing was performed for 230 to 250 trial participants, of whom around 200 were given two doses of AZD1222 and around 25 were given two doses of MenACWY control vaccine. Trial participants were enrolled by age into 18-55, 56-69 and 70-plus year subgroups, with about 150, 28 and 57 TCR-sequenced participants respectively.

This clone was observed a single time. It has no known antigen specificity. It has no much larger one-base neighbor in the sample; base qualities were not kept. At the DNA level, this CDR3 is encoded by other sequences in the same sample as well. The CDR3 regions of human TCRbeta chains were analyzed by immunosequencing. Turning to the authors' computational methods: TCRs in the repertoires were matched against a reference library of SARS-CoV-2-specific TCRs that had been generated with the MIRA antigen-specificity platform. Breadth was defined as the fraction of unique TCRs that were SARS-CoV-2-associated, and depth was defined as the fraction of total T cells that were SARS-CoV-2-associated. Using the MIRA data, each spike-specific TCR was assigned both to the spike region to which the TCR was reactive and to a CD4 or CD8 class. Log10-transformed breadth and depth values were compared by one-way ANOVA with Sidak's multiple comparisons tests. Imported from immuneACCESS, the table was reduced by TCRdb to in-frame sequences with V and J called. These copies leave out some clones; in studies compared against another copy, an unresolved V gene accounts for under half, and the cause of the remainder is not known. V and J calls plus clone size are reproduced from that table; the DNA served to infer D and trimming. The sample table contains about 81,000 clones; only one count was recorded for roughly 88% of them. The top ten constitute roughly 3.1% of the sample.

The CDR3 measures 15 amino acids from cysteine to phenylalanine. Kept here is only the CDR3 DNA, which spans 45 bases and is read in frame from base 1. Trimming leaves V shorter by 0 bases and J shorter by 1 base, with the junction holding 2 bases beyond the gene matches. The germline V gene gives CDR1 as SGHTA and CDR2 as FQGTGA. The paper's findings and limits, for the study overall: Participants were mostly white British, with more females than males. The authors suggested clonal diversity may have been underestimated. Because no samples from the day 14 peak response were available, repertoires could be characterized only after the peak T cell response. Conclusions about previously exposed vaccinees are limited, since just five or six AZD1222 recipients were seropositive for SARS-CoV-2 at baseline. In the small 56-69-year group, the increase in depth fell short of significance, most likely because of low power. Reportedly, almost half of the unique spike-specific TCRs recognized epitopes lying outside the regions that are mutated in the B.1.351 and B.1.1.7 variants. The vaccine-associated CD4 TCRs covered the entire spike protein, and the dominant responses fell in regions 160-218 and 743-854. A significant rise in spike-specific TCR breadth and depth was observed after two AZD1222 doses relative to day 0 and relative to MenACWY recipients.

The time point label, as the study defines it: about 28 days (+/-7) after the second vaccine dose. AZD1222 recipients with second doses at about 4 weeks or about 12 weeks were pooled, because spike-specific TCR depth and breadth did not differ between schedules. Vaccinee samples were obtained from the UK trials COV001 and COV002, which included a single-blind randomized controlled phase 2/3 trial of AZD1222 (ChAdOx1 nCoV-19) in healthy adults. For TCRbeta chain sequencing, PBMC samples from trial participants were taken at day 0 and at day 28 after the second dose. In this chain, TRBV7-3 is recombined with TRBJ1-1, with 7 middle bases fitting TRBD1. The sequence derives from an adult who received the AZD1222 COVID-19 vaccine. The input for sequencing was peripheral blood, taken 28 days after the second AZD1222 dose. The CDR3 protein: CASSLTAGGNTEAFF. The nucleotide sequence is TGTGCCAGCAGCTTAACCGCAGGGGGGAACACTGAAGCTTTCTTT. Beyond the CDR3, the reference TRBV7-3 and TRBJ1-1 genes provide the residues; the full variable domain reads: GAGVSQTPSNKVTEKGKYVELRCDPISGHTALYWYRQSLGQGPEFLIYFQGTGAADDSGLPNDRFFAVRPEGSVSTLKIQRTERGDSAVYLCASSLTAGGNTEAFFGQGTRLTVV.